Sequencing of this T cell receptor beta chain was carried out in a study of T cell responses to AZD1222 COVID-19 vaccine. Study-wide results and caveats: Females made up more of the donors, who were largely white British, and clonal diversity may have come out too low. Epitopes outside B.1.351 and B.1.1.7 mutated regions reportedly drew nearly half of spike TCRs.

Sequenced by immunoSEQ multiplex PCR; TCRdb stores in-frame clones only, minus some. The table shows over 150,000 clones, with roughly 90% occurring only once. This CDR3 region has 12 residues. V lost 4 bases and J 5 bases, leaving 6 bases between the germline ends. A word on this clone: Its specificity is unknown.

Timing groups of about 4 and about 12 weeks for second doses were pooled. The TCR sequence derives from an adult who received the AZD1222 COVID-19 vaccine. This chain joins TRBV12-3 or TRBV12-4 and TRBJ1-3; D possibly corresponds to TRBD1 (5 bases). This specimen consisted of peripheral blood, obtained 28 days after the second AZD1222 dose. CDR3 protein: CASSWTRNTIYF. CDR3 bases: TGTGCCAGCAGTTGGACAAGAAACACCATATATTTT.